A single sample is the source of the 15 T cell receptor beta chains below, sequenced in a study of a mutant IDH1 vaccine in newly diagnosed glioma. This table comes from immunoSEQ multiplex PCR, and its TCRdb copy is limited to in-frame clones, with some not included. The sample holds tens of thousands of clones, roughly nine tenths seen once. The time point denotes: week 35, safety follow-up. Every single dose of the vaccine, 300 ug of mutant IDH1 20-mer peptide, came with topical imiquimod. Their antigens remain unidentified. This sample comprised PBMCs, obtained from a glioma patient whose treatment included an IDH1 peptide vaccine. All receptors come from a man aged 35-49 years with glioma.

Details on this clone: Its ends do not fully match the called genes, so a read error is possible. V usage is TRBV7-7 and J usage is TRBJ2-1; TRBD2 is a possible D gene (6 bases). The germline V gene has CDR1 SSHAT and CDR2 FNYEAQ (reference sequence). The length of the CDR3 is 14 residues. CDR3 nucleotides: TGTGCTAGCAGCCCTCGGGACTCTCACAATGAGCAGTTCTTC. Amino acids: CASSPRDSHNEQFF.

V and J are TRBV27 and TRBJ2-1, with 8 positions matching TRBD2. V trimming: 7 bases; J trimming: 4 bases; junction bases outside the gene matches: 9. Germline V gene lookup returns CDR1 MNHEY and CDR2 SMNVEV (reference sequence). The CDR3 has 15 amino acids. CDR3 DNA sequence: TGTGCCAGCATGTCTGGGACTAGTTTTTACAATGAGCAGTTCTTC. This encodes CASMSGTSFYNEQFF.

This clone was counted a few times. The V and J genes are TRBV19 and TRBJ1-2; the D gene is possibly TRBD1 (6 bases). V lost 5 bases and J 1 base, leaving 14 bases between the germline ends. The CDR3 has 15 residues. CDR1 and CDR2 from the germline V gene are LNHDA and SQIVND (reference sequence). The CDR3 nucleotides read TGTGCCAGTAGTGAGACAGGACGCTTTAACTATGGCTACACCTTC. This gives the protein CASSETGRFNYGYTF.

The chain combines TRBV5-4 with TRBJ1-1, with D uncertain. The ends were cut back, 0 bases at V and 3 bases at J, with 15 bases in the middle. Germline V gene data show CDR1 as SGHNT and CDR2 as YYREEE (reference sequence). CDR3 size: 16 residues. CDR3 nucleotide sequence: TGTGCCAGCAGCTTGGAGTCCCCGGTGGGGTACACTGAAGCTTTCTTT. Translating gives CASSLESPVGYTEAFF.

The chain uses TRBV27 and TRBJ2-7, with 7 bases aligning to TRBD2. V shed 1 base and J 3 bases; nucleotides not matched to a gene: 9. The CDR3 has 16 residues. CDR1 is MNHEY and CDR2 is SMNVEV in the germline V gene (reference sequence). CDR3 region: CASSLLGRASGYEQYF. The CDR3 DNA follows: TGTGCCAGCAGTTTATTAGGCAGGGCTAGCGGCTACGAGCAGTACTTC.

V and J are TRBV6-6 and TRBJ1-4; D uncertain. In germline, CDR1 is MNHNY, CDR2 SVGAGI (reference sequence). Trimming removed 3 bases at V and 4 bases at J, with 6 bases between. The CDR3 spans 13 residues. The CDR3 spells CASSYQSNEKLFF. CDR3 sequence (DNA): TGTGCCAGCAGTTATCAGAGTAATGAAAAACTGTTTTTT.

As to this clone: Germline and junction disagree at one end, which may indicate a read error. V and J are TRBV19 and TRBJ2-7, with a tentative D call TRBD2 (6 bases). The germline V gene has CDR1 LNHDA and CDR2 SQIVND (reference sequence). The CDR3 loop spans 15 amino acids. For the CDR3, the DNA is TGTGCCAGTAGTATAGAGTCCAGAGGAGGGTACGGGCAGTACTTC. Translation gives CASSIESRGGYGQYF.

This chain uses TRBV15 with TRBJ1-1; D possibly corresponds to TRBD1 (5 bases). CDR1 and CDR2 (germline): LNHNV, YYDKDF (reference sequence). V lost 3 bases, J lost 4 bases, and 9 bases lay in between. CDR3 length equals 13 residues. CDR3 amino acids: CATSSLQGTEAFF. The CDR3 DNA follows: TGTGCCACCAGCAGTTTGCAGGGCACTGAAGCTTTCTTT.

The rearrangement links TRBV6-4 to TRBJ2-2; 7 nucleotides match TRBD1. The germline gives CDR1 MRHNA, CDR2 SNTAGT. This CDR3 has 16 residues. Trimming took 3 bases from V and 1 from J; bases not matched to a gene: 5. The CDR3 sequence: CASSESTGVNTGELFF. The CDR3 DNA reads TGTGCCAGCAGTGAGTCCACAGGGGTGAACACCGGGGAGCTGTTTTTT.

The rearrangement links TRBV25-1 to TRBJ1-2; perhaps TRBD1 as D (6 bases). The germline V gene encodes CDR1 MGHDK and CDR2 SYGVNS. V was pared by 3 bases and J by 3 bases, with 14 bases between. The CDR3 totals 15 residues. DNA of the CDR3: TGTGCCAGCAGTGATCTACAGGGCTCCTACTATGGCTACACCTTC. This translates into CASSDLQGSYYGYTF.

The chain recombines TRBV4-2 with TRBJ2-1, with D unresolved. The CDR3 runs to 14 residues. V lost 4 bases and J lost 1, with 8 bases in between. Per germline, CDR1 LGHNA and CDR2 YNFKEQ. CDR3: CASSPTPSYNEQFF. DNA of the CDR3: TGTGCCAGCAGCCCGACTCCGTCCTACAATGAGCAGTTCTTC.

V usage is TRBV7-2 and J usage is TRBJ1-5; D possibly corresponds to TRBD1 (6 bases). CDR3 length: 16 amino acids. Germline loops: CDR1 SGHTA, CDR2 FQGNSA. V was pared by 1 base and J by 9 bases, with 19 bases between. The CDR3 bases are TGTGCCAGCAGCTTAGGTGGGAGGGGGGGAGGTAGGCCCCAGCATTTT. Translating it yields CASSLGGRGGGRPQHF.

A word on this clone: One junction end does not reproduce the germline sequence, and a read error may be involved. DNA of the CDR3: TGTGCCAGCAGCTTAGGGGCTAGCGGGTACAGTGAGCAGTTCTTC. This sequence encodes CASSLGASGYSEQFF. The rearrangement uses TRBV7-9 and TRBJ2-1, with TRBD2 matching over 8 bases. Germline V gives CDR1 SEHNR, CDR2 FQNEAQ (reference sequence). CDR3 length: 15 amino acids.

The chain couples TRBV6-1 to TRBJ1-1; unclear D gene. This CDR3 has 12 residues. Deletions cut 5 bases from V and 5 bases from J, with 9 bases between. CDR1 is MNHNS, CDR2 SASEGT, per germline. In DNA form, the CDR3 reads TGTGCCAGCAGTCAACAGAAGACTGAAGCTTTCTTT. This translates into CASSQQKTEAFF.

The chain has TRBV25-1 and TRBJ2-3, with D perhaps matching TRBD1 or TRBD2 (5 bases each). Between the trimmed V and J ends, which lost 2 bases and 5 bases, there was a span of 14 bases. The CDR3 totals 15 residues. Germline lookup yields CDR1 MGHDK and CDR2 SYGVNS. CDR3 loop: CASSEGTGYRDTQYF. CDR3 nucleotides: TGTGCCAGCAGTGAAGGGACGGGTTACAGAGATACGCAGTATTTT. Full variable domain (remainder filled in from reference TRBV25-1 and TRBJ2-3): EADIYQTPRYLVIGTGKKITLECSQTMGHDKMYWYQQDPGMELHLIHYSYGVNSTEKGDLSSESTVSRIRTEHFPLTLESARPSHTSQYLCASSEGTGYRDTQYFGPGTRLTVL.